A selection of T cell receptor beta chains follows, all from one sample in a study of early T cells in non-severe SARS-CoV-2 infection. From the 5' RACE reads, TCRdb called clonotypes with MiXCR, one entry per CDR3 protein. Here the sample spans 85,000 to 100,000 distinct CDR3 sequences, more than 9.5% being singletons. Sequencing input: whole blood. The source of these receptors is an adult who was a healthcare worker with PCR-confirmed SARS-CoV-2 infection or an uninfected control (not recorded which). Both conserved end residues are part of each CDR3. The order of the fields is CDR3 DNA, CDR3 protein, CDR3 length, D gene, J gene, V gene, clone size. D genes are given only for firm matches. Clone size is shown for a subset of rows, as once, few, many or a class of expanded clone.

TGTGCCAGCACCCCTCGGCGGACTACCGTAGGGGGTGAGCAGTTCTTC	CASTPRRTTVGGEQFF	16	-	TRBJ2-1	TRBV2	-
TGTGCCAGCTCACCCCAGACTACTTCTGGAAACACCATATATTTT	CASSPQTTSGNTIYF	15	-	TRBJ1-3	TRBV18	few
TGCAGTGCTAGAGAGGGCGGGGGTCAGCCCCAGCATTTT	CSAREGGGQPQHF	13	-	TRBJ1-5	TRBV20-1	-
TGTGCCAGCAGCCAAGTTCCGGGACAAGTCTACGAGCAGTACTTC	CASSQVPGQVYEQYF	15	-	TRBJ2-7	TRBV3-1	many
TGTGCCAGCAGCAAAGGGAAGGTTCAAGAGACCCAGTACTTC	CASSKGKVQETQYF	14	-	TRBJ2-5	TRBV14	few
TGTGCCAGCAGCCACACGGGACAGAGAGAGACCCAGTACTTC	CASSHTGQRETQYF	14	TRBD1	TRBJ2-5	TRBV7-2	-
TGTGCCAGCTCACCACCGTCCCACTCCAACACAGATACGCAGTATTTT	CASSPPSHSNTDTQYF	16	-	TRBJ2-3	TRBV18	few
TGTGCCAGCTCACCTGGGGGGGCAGGAGACGAGCAGTACTTC	CASSPGGAGDEQYF	14	-	TRBJ2-7	TRBV18	many
TGCGCCAGCAGTGAGTCGAGGTCGAACACCGGGGAGCTGTTTTTT	CASSESRSNTGELFF	15	-	TRBJ2-2	TRBV10-2	many
TGTGCCAGCAGCTTGGGTGTCGGCGCGGGAGCACAAGAGACCCAGTACTTC	CASSLGVGAGAQETQYF	17	TRBD2	TRBJ2-5	TRBV5-8	few